These T cell receptor beta chains were read from a single sample in a study of identical twins. Each CDR3 protein gets one entry after TCRdb re-called the 5' RACE reads with MiXCR. The sample consists of around 960,000 distinct CDR3 sequences, about 12% of them appearing once. This sample was shared with a second study, whose subject was yellow fever vaccine responses in identical twins.

Sequenced: PBMCs. Source of these receptors: a young woman in good health. The CDR3 runs from the conserved cysteine through the conserved F or W. Each record gives: V gene, clone size, J gene, D gene, CDR3 DNA, CDR3 protein. A D gene is named only where the DNA matches it firmly. The size of a clone is reported for some rows only, either as once, few or many, or as a class for expanded clones.

V: TRBV12-3/TRBV12-4; size: -; J: TRBJ2-5; D: -; DNA: TGTGCCAGCAGTTTAGCTCACTGGAGGGAGACCCAGTACTTC; CDR3: CASSLAHWRETQYF
V: TRBV25-1; size: few; J: TRBJ2-6; D: TRBD1; DNA: TGTGCCAGCCTCCGGGACAGGGAGCCCGGGGCCAACGTCCTGACTTTC; CDR3: CASLRDREPGANVLTF
V: TRBV29-1; size: -; J: TRBJ2-1; D: -; DNA: TGCAGCGTTGACGGGAGAAGGCGGAATGAGCAGTTCTTC; CDR3: CSVDGRRRNEQFF
V: TRBV20-1; size: few; J: TRBJ2-7; D: -; DNA: TGCAGTGCTAGAGATCTAGTGTCGTACGAGCAGTACTTC; CDR3: CSARDLVSYEQYF
V: TRBV4-1; size: -; J: TRBJ2-3; D: TRBD2; DNA: TGCGCCAGCAGCCAGGTGGCACCGGGACTAGCGGGGGGGCGTTTGAGCACAGATACGCAGTATTTT; CDR3: CASSQVAPGLAGGRLSTDTQYF
V: TRBV27; size: -; J: TRBJ2-7; D: -; DNA: TGTGCCAGCAGTCCCGGGACAAACCACGAGCAGTACTTC; CDR3: CASSPGTNHEQYF
V: TRBV29-1; size: -; J: TRBJ2-7; D: TRBD1; DNA: TGCAGCTGCCGGGACAGGGGATCCTACGAGCAGTACTTC; CDR3: CSCRDRGSYEQYF
V: TRBV27; size: -; J: TRBJ2-2; D: -; DNA: TGTGCCAGCAATTTAGTTTTAGTCAATACGAACACCGGGGAGCTGTTTTTT; CDR3: CASNLVLVNTNTGELFF
V: TRBV6-1; size: -; J: TRBJ1-2; D: TRBD1; DNA: TGTGCCAGCAGGGCCCCCACAGGGGTGACTGGCTACACCTTC; CDR3: CASRAPTGVTGYTF
V: TRBV11-1; size: few; J: TRBJ2-1; D: TRBD2; DNA: TGTGCCAGCAGCTCTCCTGGGGCTAGCGGGAGTGATGAGCAGTTCTTC; CDR3: CASSSPGASGSDEQFF
V: TRBV19; size: -; J: TRBJ1-1; D: -; DNA: TGTGCCAGTAGTGCCCGGGCCCTTTCCACTGAAGCTTTCTTT; CDR3: CASSARALSTEAFF
V: TRBV12-3/TRBV12-4; size: many; J: TRBJ2-1; D: -; DNA: TGTGCCAGCAGTCCCACAACCCTCAATGAGCAGTTCTTC; CDR3: CASSPTTLNEQFF
V: TRBV20-1; size: few; J: TRBJ2-2; D: -; DNA: TGCAGTGCTAGAGGGGCGGAGGGGAACACCGGGGAGCTGTTTTTT; CDR3: CSARGAEGNTGELFF
V: TRBV3-1; size: few; J: TRBJ2-3; D: -; DNA: TGTGCCAGCAGCCAAGGGTGGCTTACGCAGTATTTT; CDR3: CASSQGWLTQYF
V: TRBV29-1; size: many; J: TRBJ1-1; D: TRBD1; DNA: TGCAGCGTTGAAGCCCGACAGGGCCACACTGAAGCTTTCTTT; CDR3: CSVEARQGHTEAFF
V: TRBV20-1; size: -; J: TRBJ2-1; D: TRBD2; DNA: TGCAGTGCGGGACTAGCGATCAATGAGCAGTTCTTC; CDR3: CSAGLAINEQFF
V: TRBV7-3; size: -; J: TRBJ2-6; D: -; DNA: TGTGCCAGCAGCCCGACCCCCTATGGGGCCAACGTCCTGACTTTC; CDR3: CASSPTPYGANVLTF
V: TRBV5-1; size: few; J: TRBJ1-1; D: -; DNA: TGCGCCAGCAGTCGGGGCAGGGGAGGCTTAACTGAAGCTTTCTTT; CDR3: CASSRGRGGLTEAFF
V: TRBV4-1; size: -; J: TRBJ2-1; D: TRBD2; DNA: TGCGCCAGCAGCCAAGGGACTAGCGGGGGGTTCTACAATGAGCAGTTCTTC; CDR3: CASSQGTSGGFYNEQFF
V: TRBV12-3/TRBV12-4; size: once; J: TRBJ2-5; D: -; DNA: TGTGCCAGCAGCCCGCAGACAGAGGGGACCCAGTACTTC; CDR3: CASSPQTEGTQYF
V: TRBV5-1; size: few; J: TRBJ2-1; D: -; DNA: TGCGCCAGCAGCGGGACGGACGGGGGGCGGGCTAGCGGTAACAATGAGCAGTTCTTC; CDR3: CASSGTDGGRASGNNEQFF
V: TRBV28; size: many; J: TRBJ2-1; D: -; DNA: TGTGCCAGCAGTCACGGGACGCGGAACAATGAGCAGTTCTTC; CDR3: CASSHGTRNNEQFF
V: TRBV12-3/TRBV12-4; size: few; J: TRBJ2-2; D: -; DNA: TGTGCCAGCCTGGGGGGAACCGGGGAGCTGTTTTTT; CDR3: CASLGGTGELFF
V: TRBV28; size: few; J: TRBJ2-1; D: -; DNA: TGTGCCAGCGGGAAGGGGGGGACCTACAATGAGCAGTTCTTC; CDR3: CASGKGGTYNEQFF
V: TRBV25-1; size: -; J: TRBJ2-1; D: -; DNA: TGTGCCAGCAGCAAGAGGCTTGAGCAGTTCTTC; CDR3: CASSKRLEQFF
V: TRBV5-6; size: -; J: TRBJ2-3; D: -; DNA: TGTGCCAGCAGCCGACCCTCATGGGATACGCAGTATTTT; CDR3: CASSRPSWDTQYF
V: TRBV7-8; size: many; J: TRBJ2-4; D: TRBD2; DNA: TGTGCCAGCAGCTTAGGGGAGGGATCCAAAAACATTCAGTACTTC; CDR3: CASSLGEGSKNIQYF
V: TRBV28; size: few; J: TRBJ2-3; D: TRBD2; DNA: TGTGCCAGCCGTCCCGGGACTAGCGGGGGGGCGGCAGATACGCAGTATTTT; CDR3: CASRPGTSGGAADTQYF
V: TRBV6-1; size: few; J: TRBJ2-5; D: -; DNA: TGTGCCAGCAGTGCCCTCCGGGGTCCTGTTCGGGAGACCCAGTACTTC; CDR3: CASSALRGPVRETQYF
V: TRBV20-1; size: few; J: TRBJ2-7; D: TRBD2; DNA: TGCAGTGCTAGGGACTCCTCTAGCGGGAGTGGGCAGGAGCAGTACTTC; CDR3: CSARDSSSGSGQEQYF
V: TRBV12-3/TRBV12-4; size: -; J: TRBJ1-1; D: -; DNA: TGTGCCAGCAGTCACACGACAGTGAACACTGAAGCTTTCTTT; CDR3: CASSHTTVNTEAFF
V: TRBV28; size: -; J: TRBJ2-3; D: -; DNA: TGTGCCAGCAGGCCCAGAGGAGGGCTGGGAGATACGCAGTATTTT; CDR3: CASRPRGGLGDTQYF
V: TRBV29-1; size: -; J: TRBJ2-2; D: TRBD2; DNA: TGCAGCGTTGTTCTCGGTGGACTAGCGGGAGGGCCTTCCGGGGAGCTGTTTTTT; CDR3: CSVVLGGLAGGPSGELFF
V: TRBV28; size: -; J: TRBJ1-3; D: -; DNA: TGTGCCAGCAGTTTAGGCCACCTGGCCTCTATTGGAAACACCATATATTTT; CDR3: CASSLGHLASIGNTIYF
V: TRBV10-3; size: -; J: TRBJ2-1; D: TRBD1; DNA: TGTGCCATCAGAGGACAGGGCAATGAGCAGTTCTTC; CDR3: CAIRGQGNEQFF